This T cell receptor (beta chain) came from a study of cytomegalovirus exposure and HLA in healthy donors. Study-level results: Analysis was carried out at a later point, and it linked a missense DCLRE1C variant to TCR beta V- and J-gene trimming. It is likely that the observed cluster of highly shared sequence variants was a sequencing artifact.

The CDR3 runs 13 residues. V was cut by 1 base and J by 1 base, with 5 bases left in between. Germline V gene sequence: CDR1 SGDLS, CDR2 YYNGEE. This clone has just a few counts. Its antigen is as yet unknown. Primers included in the PCR were 60 Vbeta and 13 Jbeta primers. The data were produced by immunoSEQ multiplex PCR, yet TCRdb's version contains in-frame clones alone and is incomplete. The data hold some 200,000 clones, with over 70% observed a single time. The specimen was PBMCs. The clonotype was recovered from a man aged 50 to 60 in good health and CMV-seronegative. The gene calls are TRBV9 and TRBJ1-1; D is uncertain. DNA of the CDR3: TGTGCCAGCAGCGTATCATGGAACACTGAAGCTTTCTTT. Its protein product is CASSVSWNTEAFF.